This is a list of T cell receptor beta chains from one sample in a study of T cells in Graves' hyperthyroidism and ophthalmopathy. TCRdb analysed the multiplex PCR reads with MiXCR anew, one entry per CDR3 protein. The table shows approximately 300,000 distinct CDR3 sequences, with 17% occurring only once. Specimen: blood. These receptors were collected from an older woman with Graves' ophthalmopathy. Each CDR3 is given with its conserved first and last residue. D genes are given only for firm matches. Not all rows give a size; the values are once, few, many and, for expanded clones, a class.

TRBV7-2	many	NA	TRBJ1-1	CASSLARSRGTEAFF	TGTGCCAGCAGCTTAGCAAGGTCCAGGGGCACTGAAGCTTTCTTT
TRBV20-1	many	NA	TRBJ1-1	CSVTGSTEAFF	TGCAGTGTTACAGGGTCCACTGAAGCTTTCTTT
TRBV20-1	many	TRBD2	TRBJ2-3	CSARDRRGGDTQYF	TGCAGTGCTAGAGATCGGCGCGGGGGGGATACGCAGTATTTT
TRBV7-9	NA	NA	TRBJ2-1	CASSLAETGFVNEQFF	TGTGCCAGCAGCTTAGCGGAAACAGGGTTTGTGAATGAGCAGTTCTTC
TRBV6-2/TRBV6-3	NA	TRBD2	TRBJ2-2	CASNGGRASGELFF	TGTGCCAGCAATGGGGGGAGGGCCTCCGGGGAGCTGTTTTTT
TRBV12-3/TRBV12-4	many	NA	TRBJ2-7	CASRPTEVGEQYF	TGTGCCAGCAGACCCACGGAGGTAGGCGAGCAGTACTTC
TRBV2	many	NA	TRBJ2-2	CASRTTGELFF	TGTGCCAGCAGGACCACCGGGGAGCTGTTTTTT
TRBV6-5	NA	NA	TRBJ2-6	CASSYRDISPGANVLTF	TGTGCCAGCAGTTACCGGGATATCTCCCCTGGGGCCAACGTCCTGACTTTC
TRBV19	few	NA	TRBJ1-1	CASSATRNTEAFF	TGTGCCAGTTCCGCCACAAGGAACACTGAAGCTTTCTTT
TRBV28	many	TRBD1	TRBJ1-4	CASNTQGARNEKLFF	TGTGCCAGCAATACACAGGGGGCGCGGAATGAAAAACTGTTTTTT
TRBV18	many	NA	TRBJ1-2	CASSPRQNYGYTF	TGTGCCAGCTCACCAAGACAGAACTATGGCTACACCTTC
TRBV6-1	many	NA	TRBJ2-7	CASSRRQTYEQYF	TGTGCCAGCAGTAGACGGCAAACCTACGAGCAGTACTTC
TRBV11-2	many	NA	TRBJ2-1	CASSLVGGAIYNEQFF	TGTGCCAGCAGCTTAGTTGGGGGGGCGATTTACAATGAGCAGTTCTTC
TRBV5-1	few	NA	TRBJ1-4	CASSVGQGSANEKLFF	TGCGCCAGCAGCGTTGGCCAGGGGAGCGCTAATGAAAAACTGTTTTTT
TRBV2	few	NA	TRBJ1-2	CASTRVTTAGGYTF	TGTGCCAGCACGAGGGTGACTACCGCGGGTGGCTACACCTTC
TRBV20-1	many	NA	TRBJ2-7	CSARNSFSSYEQYF	TGCAGTGCTAGGAACAGCTTCAGCTCCTACGAGCAGTACTTC